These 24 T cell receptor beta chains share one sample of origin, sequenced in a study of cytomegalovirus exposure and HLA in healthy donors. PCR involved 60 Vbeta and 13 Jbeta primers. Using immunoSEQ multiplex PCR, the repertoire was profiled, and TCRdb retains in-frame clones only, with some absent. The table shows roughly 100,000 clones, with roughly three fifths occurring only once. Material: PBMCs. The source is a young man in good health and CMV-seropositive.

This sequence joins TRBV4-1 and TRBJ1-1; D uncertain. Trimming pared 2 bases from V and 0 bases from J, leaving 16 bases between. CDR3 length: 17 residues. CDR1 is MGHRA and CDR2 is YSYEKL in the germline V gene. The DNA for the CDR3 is TGCGCCAGCAGCCAACTTCTTCTCGGGGATATGAACACTGAAGCTTTCTTT. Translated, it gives CASSQLLLGDMNTEAFF.

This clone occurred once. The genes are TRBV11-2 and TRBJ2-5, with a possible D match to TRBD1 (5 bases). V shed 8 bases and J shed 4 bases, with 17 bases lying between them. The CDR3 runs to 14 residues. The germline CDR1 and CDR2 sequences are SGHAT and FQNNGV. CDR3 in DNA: TGTGCCAGCTCTTTACAGGTTTTTGGAGAGACCCAGTACTTC. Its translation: CASSLQVFGETQYF.

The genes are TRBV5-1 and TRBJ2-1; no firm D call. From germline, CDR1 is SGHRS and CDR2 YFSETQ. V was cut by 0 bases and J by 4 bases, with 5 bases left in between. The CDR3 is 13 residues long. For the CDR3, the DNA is TGCGCCAGCAGCTTGGATACATACAATGAGCAGTTCTTC. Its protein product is CASSLDTYNEQFF. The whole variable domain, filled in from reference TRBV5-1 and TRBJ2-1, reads KAGVTQTPRYLIKTRGQQVTLSCSPISGHRSVSWYQQTPGQGLQFLFEYFSETQRNKGNFPGRFSGRQFSNSRSEMNVSTLELGDSALYLCASSLDTYNEQFFGPGTRLTVL.

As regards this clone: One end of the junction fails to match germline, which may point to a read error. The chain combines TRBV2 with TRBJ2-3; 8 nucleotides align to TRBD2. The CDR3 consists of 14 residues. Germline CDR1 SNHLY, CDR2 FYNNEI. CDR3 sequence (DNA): TGTGCCAGCGGTGAGTGGCTAGCGGGAGATACGCAGTATTTT. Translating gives CASGEWLAGDTQYF.

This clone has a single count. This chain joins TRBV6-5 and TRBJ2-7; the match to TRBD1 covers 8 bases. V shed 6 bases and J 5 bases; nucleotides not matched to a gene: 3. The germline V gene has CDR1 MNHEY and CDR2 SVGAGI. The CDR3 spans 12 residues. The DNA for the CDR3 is TGTGCCAGCAGAGAGACAGGGGACGAGCAGTACTTC. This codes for CASRETGDEQYF.

The CDR3 sequence: CASSSSQPQHF. The CDR3 nucleotides read TGTGCCAGCAGTTCTAGTCAGCCCCAGCATTTT. This sequence joins TRBV27 and TRBJ1-5; the D is unclear. The CDR3 has 11 amino acids. Trimming cost V 4 bases and J 6 bases, with 4 bases left between them. Germline V gives CDR1 MNHEY, CDR2 SMNVEV (reference sequence).

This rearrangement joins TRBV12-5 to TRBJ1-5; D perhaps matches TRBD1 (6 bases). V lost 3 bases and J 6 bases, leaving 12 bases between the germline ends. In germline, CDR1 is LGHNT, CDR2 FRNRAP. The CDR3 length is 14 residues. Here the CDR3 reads CASGLGGASQPQHF. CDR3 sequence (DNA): TGTGCTAGTGGTTTAGGGGGGGCGAGTCAGCCCCAGCATTTT.

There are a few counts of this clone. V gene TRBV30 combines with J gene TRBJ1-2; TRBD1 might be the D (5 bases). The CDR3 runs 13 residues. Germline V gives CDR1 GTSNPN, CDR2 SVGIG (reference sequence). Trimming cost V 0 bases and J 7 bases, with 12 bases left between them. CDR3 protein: CAWSVLRVSGYTF. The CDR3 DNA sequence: TGTGCCTGGAGTGTACTCAGGGTGTCTGGCTACACCTTC.

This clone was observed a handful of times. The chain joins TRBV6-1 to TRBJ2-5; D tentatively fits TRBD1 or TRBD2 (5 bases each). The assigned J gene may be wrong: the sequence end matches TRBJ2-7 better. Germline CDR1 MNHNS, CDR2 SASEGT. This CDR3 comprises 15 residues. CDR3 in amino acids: CASSERSGGSYEQYF. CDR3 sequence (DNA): TGTGCCAGCAGTGAACGGTCTGGGGGCTCCTACGAGCAGTACTTC.

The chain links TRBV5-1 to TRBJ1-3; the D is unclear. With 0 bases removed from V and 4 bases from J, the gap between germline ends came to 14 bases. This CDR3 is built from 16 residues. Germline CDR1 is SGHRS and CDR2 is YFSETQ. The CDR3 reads CASSLEQLEAGNTIYF. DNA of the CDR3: TGCGCCAGCAGCTTGGAACAGCTGGAAGCCGGAAACACCATATATTTT.

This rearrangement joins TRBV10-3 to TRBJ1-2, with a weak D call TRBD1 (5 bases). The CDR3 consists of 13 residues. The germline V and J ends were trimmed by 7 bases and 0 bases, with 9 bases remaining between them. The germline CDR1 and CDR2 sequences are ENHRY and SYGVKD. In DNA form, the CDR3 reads TGTGCCATCACAGGGCATCCTAACTATGGCTACACCTTC. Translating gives CAITGHPNYGYTF.

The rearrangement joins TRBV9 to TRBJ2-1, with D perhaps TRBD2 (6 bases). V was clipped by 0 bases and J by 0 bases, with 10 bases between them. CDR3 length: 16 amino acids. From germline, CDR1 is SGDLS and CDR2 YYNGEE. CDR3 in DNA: TGTGCCAGCAGCGTAGATAGCGGTCTCTCCTACAATGAGCAGTTCTTC. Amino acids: CASSVDSGLSYNEQFF.

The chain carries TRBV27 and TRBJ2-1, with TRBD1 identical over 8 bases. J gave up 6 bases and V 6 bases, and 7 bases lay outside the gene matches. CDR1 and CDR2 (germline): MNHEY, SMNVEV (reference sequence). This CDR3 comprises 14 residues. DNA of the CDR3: TGTGCCAGCAGCATGAGTGACAGGGGCAATGAGCAGTTCTTC. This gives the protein CASSMSDRGNEQFF.

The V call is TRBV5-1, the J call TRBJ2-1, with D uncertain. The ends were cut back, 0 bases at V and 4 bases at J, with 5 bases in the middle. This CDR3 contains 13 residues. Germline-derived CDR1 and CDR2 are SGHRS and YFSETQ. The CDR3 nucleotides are TGCGCCAGCAGCTTGGCTACTTACAATGAGCAGTTCTTC. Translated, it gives CASSLATYNEQFF.

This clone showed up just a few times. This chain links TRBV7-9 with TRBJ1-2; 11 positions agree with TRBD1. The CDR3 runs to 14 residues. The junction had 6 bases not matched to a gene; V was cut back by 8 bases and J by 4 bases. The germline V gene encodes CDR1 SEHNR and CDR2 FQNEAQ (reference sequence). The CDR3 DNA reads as TGTGCCAGCGGAAGGGGACAGGGGGGCTATGGCTACACCTTC. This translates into CASGRGQGGYGYTF.

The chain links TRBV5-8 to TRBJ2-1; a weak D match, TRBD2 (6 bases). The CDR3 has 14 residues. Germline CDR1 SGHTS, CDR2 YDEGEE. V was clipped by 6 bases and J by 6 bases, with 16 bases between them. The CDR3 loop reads CASTRREYGNEQFF. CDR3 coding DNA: TGTGCCAGCACCCGCCGGGAGTACGGCAATGAGCAGTTCTTC.

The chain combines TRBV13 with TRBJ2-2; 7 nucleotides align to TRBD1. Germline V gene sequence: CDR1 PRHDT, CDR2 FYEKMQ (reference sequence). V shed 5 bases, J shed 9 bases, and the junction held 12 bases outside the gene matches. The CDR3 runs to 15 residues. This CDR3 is CASSLDRVPTRELFF. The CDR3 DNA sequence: TGTGCCAGCAGCCTCGACAGGGTCCCTACCAGGGAGCTGTTTTTT. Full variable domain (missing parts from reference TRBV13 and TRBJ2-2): AAGVIQSPRHLIKEKRETATLKCYPIPRHDTVYWYQQGPGQDPQFLISFYEKMQSDKGSIPDRFSAQQFSDYHSELNMSSLELGDSALYFCASSLDRVPTRELFFGEGSRLTVL.

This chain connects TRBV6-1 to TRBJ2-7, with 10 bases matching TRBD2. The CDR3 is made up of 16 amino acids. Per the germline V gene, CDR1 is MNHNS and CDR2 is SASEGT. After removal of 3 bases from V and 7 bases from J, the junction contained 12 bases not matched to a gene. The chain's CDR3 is CASSDPPSGGRLEQYF. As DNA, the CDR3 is TGTGCCAGCAGTGATCCTCCTAGCGGGGGACGACTGGAGCAGTACTTC.

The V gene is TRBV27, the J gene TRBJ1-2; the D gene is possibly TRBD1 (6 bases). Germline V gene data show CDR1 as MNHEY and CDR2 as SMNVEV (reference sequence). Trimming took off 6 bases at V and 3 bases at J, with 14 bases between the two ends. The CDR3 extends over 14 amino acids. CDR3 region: CASSPGGQHYGYTF. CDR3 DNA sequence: TGTGCCAGCAGCCCCGGGGGGCAGCACTATGGCTACACCTTC.

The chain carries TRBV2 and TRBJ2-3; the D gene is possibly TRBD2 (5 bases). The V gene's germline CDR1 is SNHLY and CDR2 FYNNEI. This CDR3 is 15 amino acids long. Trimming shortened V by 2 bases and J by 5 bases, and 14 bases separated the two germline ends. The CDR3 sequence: CASSEFPSAGDTQYF. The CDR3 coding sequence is TGTGCCAGCAGTGAATTCCCAAGCGCGGGAGATACGCAGTATTTT.

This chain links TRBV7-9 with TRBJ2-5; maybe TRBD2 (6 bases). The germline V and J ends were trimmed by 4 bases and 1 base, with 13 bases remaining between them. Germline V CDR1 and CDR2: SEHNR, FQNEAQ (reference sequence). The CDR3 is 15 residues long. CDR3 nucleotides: TGTGCCAGCAGCTCCGGGGGACCCCTCCAAGAGACCCAGTACTTC. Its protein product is CASSSGGPLQETQYF.

CDR3: CASSSQQVPPLHF. The CDR3 nucleotides read TGTGCCAGCAGTTCGCAACAAGTTCCACCCCTCCACTTT. The V and J genes are TRBV6-5 and TRBJ1-6, with no clear D. Germline V CDR1 and CDR2: MNHEY, SVGAGI. This CDR3 is 13 amino acids long. The V and J ends lost 4 bases and 11 bases respectively, with 12 bases between them.

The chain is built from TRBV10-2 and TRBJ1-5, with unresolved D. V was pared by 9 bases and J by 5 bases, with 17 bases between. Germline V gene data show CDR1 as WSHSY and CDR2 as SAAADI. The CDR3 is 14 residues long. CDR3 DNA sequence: TGCGCCAGTCCAAGGCGGGAATATTATCAGCCCCAGCATTTT. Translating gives CASPRREYYQPQHF.

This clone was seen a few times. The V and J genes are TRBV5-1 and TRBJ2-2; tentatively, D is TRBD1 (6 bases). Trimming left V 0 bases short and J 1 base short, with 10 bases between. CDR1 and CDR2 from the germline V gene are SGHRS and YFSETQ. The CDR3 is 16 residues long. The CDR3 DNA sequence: TGCGCCAGCAGCTTGGTGGGGGCGCGGAACACCGGGGAGCTGTTTTTT. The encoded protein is CASSLVGARNTGELFF.